Presented here are 15 T cell receptor beta chains from one specimen sequenced in a study of T-cell memory formation after mild COVID-19. Using its own MiXCR run on the 5' RACE reads, TCRdb lists one record per CDR3 protein. The table lists fewer than 700,000 distinct CDR3 sequences, roughly 18% of them singletons. Sequencing used PBMCs or a T cell subset sorted from them (not recorded which). The receptor source for this set is an adult woman who had mild COVID-19 (a few samples of this study predate the infection). Cell type and time point are not known.

This clonotype occurred a few times. This sequence joins TRBV7-6 and TRBJ2-3; D remains ambiguous. Germline CDR1 and CDR2: SGHVS and FNYEAQ. There are 14 residues in the CDR3. The V end was cut by 4 bases, the J end by 1 base, with 9 bases between. Written as DNA, the CDR3 is TGTGCCAGCAGCTCGTATCCGGGCACAGATACGCAGTATTTT. It yields the protein CASSSYPGTDTQYF.

This clonotype was observed a few times. The chain employs TRBV5-5 and TRBJ2-1; 9 bases are a match to TRBD1. The germline gives CDR1 SGHKS, CDR2 YYEKEE (reference sequence). CDR3 length: 15 residues. The V segment lost 6 bases and the J segment 2 bases; nucleotides outside the gene matches: 6. The CDR3 sequence: CASTSGTGTYNEQFF. The CDR3 region has the DNA TGTGCCAGCACCTCCGGGACAGGGACCTACAATGAGCAGTTCTTC.

This chain joins TRBV7-2 and TRBJ1-2; a possible D gene is TRBD1 (5 bases). Germline CDR1 is SGHTA and CDR2 is FQGNSA. V shed 3 bases and J shed 4 bases, with 15 bases lying between them. The CDR3 consists of 15 residues. The CDR3 is CASSFLSDGAYGYTF. The CDR3 bases are TGTGCCAGCAGCTTCTTAAGTGATGGGGCCTATGGCTACACCTTC.

This chain connects TRBV20-1 to TRBJ1-5; 7 bases fit TRBD1. The trim removed 3 bases at V and 0 bases at J, leaving 5 bases unmatched. The CDR3 length is 15 residues. The germline gives CDR1 DFQATT, CDR2 SNEGSKA (reference sequence). CDR3 amino acids: CSARGQSYSNQPQHF. The CDR3 nucleotides read TGCAGTGCTAGGGGACAGAGTTATAGCAATCAGCCCCAGCATTTT.

This clonotype showed up just a few times. The V gene is TRBV7-8, the J gene TRBJ2-5; the D call may be TRBD1 or TRBD2 (6 bases each). This CDR3 has 15 residues. With 2 bases removed from V and 7 bases from J, the gap between germline ends came to 17 bases. Per germline, CDR1 SGHVS and CDR2 FQNEAQ. Here the CDR3 reads CASSLRGAYSGTQYF. The DNA of the CDR3 is TGTGCCAGCAGCTTAAGGGGGGCCTACAGTGGGACCCAGTACTTC.

This clonotype was recorded a few times. The chain recombines TRBV4-2 with TRBJ2-7; D unclear. The V end lost 0 bases, the J end lost 4 bases, and 16 bases lay between the germline ends. The germline V gene encodes CDR1 LGHNA and CDR2 YNFKEQ. CDR3 length: 16 residues. The CDR3 nucleotides are TGTGCCAGCAGCCAAGATTCCCCGCCTTCCTGGTACGAGCAGTACTTC. Translated: CASSQDSPPSWYEQYF.

This clonotype was picked up a small number of times. V usage is TRBV25-1 and J usage is TRBJ2-5, with D tentatively TRBD1 (6 bases). With 5 bases removed from V and 9 bases from J, the gap between germline ends came to 22 bases. The length of the CDR3 is 15 residues. Per germline, CDR1 MGHDK and CDR2 SYGVNS. The CDR3 nucleotides are TGTGCCAGCAGTCCTCTGGACAGTCCTGGGCGGGCCCAGTACTTC. Its translation: CASSPLDSPGRAQYF.

The chain employs TRBV12-5 and TRBJ1-1; a weak D match, TRBD1 (5 bases). The V gene lost 8 bases and the J gene lost 8 bases, with 12 bases spanning the gap. The CDR3 contains 11 residues. Germline V gene sequence: CDR1 LGHNT, CDR2 FRNRAP. The CDR3 spells CASTTGAEAFF. The CDR3 nucleotides read TGTGCTAGTACTACCGGGGCAGAAGCTTTCTTT.

The chain uses TRBV29-1 and TRBJ2-1; D is possibly TRBD2 (6 bases). The CDR3 covers 14 residues. Trimming cost V 3 bases and J 4 bases, with 13 bases left between them. CDR1 and CDR2 (germline): SQVTM, ANQGSEA. In DNA form, the CDR3 reads TGCAGCGTTGAGGGAGGCACCCCATACAATGAGCAGTTCTTC. It encodes CSVEGGTPYNEQFF.

The sample holds many counts of this clonotype. This chain connects TRBV5-1 to TRBJ2-5, with 7 bases aligning to TRBD1. The CDR3 spans 14 residues. Germline CDR1 and CDR2: SGHRS and YFSETQ. Trimming removed 3 bases from V and 5 bases from J; junction bases left unmatched: 7. Written as DNA, the CDR3 is TGCGCCAGCAGCTCCGGACAGGTTGGCGAGACCCAGTACTTC. Translated, it gives CASSSGQVGETQYF.

J is TRBJ1-6 and V is TRBV18; 9 bases are a match to TRBD1. The germline V gene has CDR1 KGHSH and CDR2 LQKENI. This CDR3 is built from 15 residues. With 6 bases clipped from V and 7 bases from J, the junction kept 7 bases outside the gene matches. This CDR3 is CASSPVTGGNSPLHF. For the CDR3, the DNA is TGTGCCAGCTCCCCTGTTACAGGGGGCAATTCACCCCTCCACTTT.

This clonotype has a handful of counts. The chain has TRBV4-2 and TRBJ2-7; 12 bases align to TRBD2. CDR1 is LGHNA and CDR2 is YNFKEQ in the germline V gene. CDR3 length: 14 residues. V was clipped by 0 bases and J by 9 bases; unmatched bases: 3. The CDR3 loop is CASSQDLAGGPQYF. Written as DNA, the CDR3 is TGTGCCAGCAGCCAAGACCTAGCGGGAGGGCCGCAGTACTTC.

In its sample, this clonotype was seen many times. The chain uses TRBV12-3 or TRBV12-4 and TRBJ2-7; the D call may be TRBD1 or TRBD2 (6 bases each). This CDR3 is 13 amino acids long. Trimming stripped 6 bases from V and 7 bases from J, with 16 bases between. DNA for the CDR3: TGTGCCAGCAGCCCAACAGGGCGGGGAGAGCAGTACTTC. Translated, it gives CASSPTGRGEQYF.

This clonotype has just a few counts. This chain uses TRBV25-1 with TRBJ2-2, with TRBD2 matching 8 bases. Per germline, CDR1 MGHDK and CDR2 SYGVNS. There are 16 residues in the CDR3. Trimming took 3 bases from V and 3 from J; bases not matched to a gene: 6. As DNA, the CDR3 is TGTGCCAGCAGTGACGGGACTAGAATTCACACCGGGGAGCTGTTTTTT. Translated, it gives CASSDGTRIHTGELFF.

This clonotype was found many times. The chain uses TRBV12-3 or TRBV12-4 and TRBJ1-4, with D perhaps matching TRBD1 (5 bases). CDR3 length: 13 amino acids. V was cut by 1 base and J by 7 bases, with 7 bases left in between. The CDR3 region has the DNA TGTGCCAGCAGTTTAGGTCAGGGTGAAAAACTGTTTTTT. Translating gives CASSLGQGEKLFF.